This T cell receptor (beta chain) comes out of a study of cytomegalovirus exposure and HLA in healthy donors. This PCR relied on a set of 60 Vbeta primers and 13 Jbeta primers. TCRdb keeps only in-frame clones here, not all; method: immunoSEQ multiplex PCR. The top ten hold 1.6% of the sample, which has about 110,000 clones, approximately 80% seen once. Only a few counts were recorded for this clone. The TCR was taken from a man aged 50-60 years in good health and CMV-seronegative. Material: PBMCs.

This CDR3 is CASSLARQPLEAFF. CDR3 DNA: TGTGCCAGCAGCTTAGCCCGACAGCCACTTGAAGCTTTCTTT. The chain uses TRBV7-2 and TRBJ1-1; tentatively, D is TRBD1 (5 bases). The V gene's germline CDR1 is SGHTA and CDR2 FQGNSA. The germline V and J ends were trimmed by 0 bases and 7 bases, with 12 bases remaining between them. The CDR3 covers 14 residues.